This TCR beta chain comes out of a study of CD8 T cells in Susac syndrome (dated by TCRdb to about 2019). Context from the whole study: Repertoire sequencing was used to test whether CD8+ T cell activation and differentiation in Susac syndrome was antigen driven.

Inclusive of the bounding cysteine and phenylalanine, the CDR3 is 12 residues long. Only the CDR3 portion is preserved as DNA: 36 bases, with reading frame beginning at the first base. V was cut back by 1 base and J by 6 bases, leaving a gap of 7 bases between them. The CDR1 and CDR2 encoded by the germline V gene are SNHLY and FYNNEI. What the study reported, not specific to this receptor: The study acknowledged that relatively few individuals were included in the TCR sequencing and HLA analysis.

This clonotype has more than one count but fewer than ten. Its antigen remains unidentified. The input lacks base qualities; no much larger clone sits a single base away. Peripheral blood CD8+ and CD4+ T cells from healthy donors, Susac syndrome patients and multiple sclerosis patients were profiled using high-throughput TCR beta sequencing. The multiple sclerosis controls were treatment-naive patients whose relapsing-remitting disease, either stable or active, fulfilled the revised McDonald criteria. Bulk CD8+ and CD4+ T cells were purified by magnetic negative isolation, whereas CD8+ TEMRA cells were enriched by FACS. Blood was drawn into EDTA tubes, processed within 24 hours, and PBMCs were isolated by density gradient centrifugation. PBMCs intended for TCR sequencing were frozen in liquid nitrogen and were later thawed in a 37 degrees C water bath. The sorted or isolated CD4+, CD8+ and CD8+ TEMRA cells had a purity of 90% or higher.

RNA was extracted with the RNeasy kit and 0.5 to 1 ug was reverse transcribed using random hexamers. The immunoSEQ multiplex PCR assay, which covers 54 Vbeta and 13 Jbeta segments, was used to amplify TCR beta CDR3 regions. To correct PCR amplification bias, a synthetic template baseline was used for both primer optimization and computational correction. The original pipeline was this. Reads were assigned to V, D and J genes according to IMGT and analyzed in immunoSEQ Analyzer, with only productive sequences retained. To calculate clonality, Shannon entropy was normalized by log2 of the number of productive unique sequences and then subtracted from one. For each patient and control, public and private clones were evaluated among the 100 most prevalent clones. Susac-specific clones were defined as absent from healthy and MS cohorts, over a thousand published viral clones and other ImmuneACCESS disease sequences. TCRdb took the public reads, trimmed them with fastp at Q25, ran MiXCR for clone calling and kept in-frame beta chains. Each record represents a unique CDR3 protein, reported with the most common genes and DNA among its rows. In this record, the V and J calls reflect TCRdb's handling and not the investigators' own analysis. The sample profile shows roughly 180,000 distinct CDR3 sequences; 90% to 95% of them were found once. Together, the top ten hold under 0.095% of the sample.

This receptor chain uses TRBV2 and TRBJ2-7, with no D gene named confidently. Material: CD4+ T cells from PBMCs. This TCR was sampled from a human donor with multiple sclerosis. The bases read TGTGCCAGCAGTGAAGGGCTGGGCGAGCAGTACTTC. Translated, it gives CASSEGLGEQYF. The full variable domain, completed from the reference TRBV2 and TRBJ2-7 proteins outside the CDR3, reads EPEVTQTPSHQVTQMGQEVILRCVPISNHLYFYWYRQILGQKVEFLVSFYNNEISEKSEIFDDQFSVERPDGSNFTLKIRSTKLEDSAMYFCASSEGLGEQYFGPGTRLTVT.